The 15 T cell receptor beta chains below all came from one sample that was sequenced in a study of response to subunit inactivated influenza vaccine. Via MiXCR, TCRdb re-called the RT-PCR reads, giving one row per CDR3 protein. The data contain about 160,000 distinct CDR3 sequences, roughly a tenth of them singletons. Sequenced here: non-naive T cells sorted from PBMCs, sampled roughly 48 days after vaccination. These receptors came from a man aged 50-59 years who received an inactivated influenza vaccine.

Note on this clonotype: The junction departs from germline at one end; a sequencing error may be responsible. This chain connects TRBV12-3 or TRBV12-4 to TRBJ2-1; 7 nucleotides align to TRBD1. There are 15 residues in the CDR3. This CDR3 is CASSNGQATYTEQFF. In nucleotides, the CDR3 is TGTGCCAGCAGTAACGGACAGGCAACCTACACTGAGCAGTTCTTC.

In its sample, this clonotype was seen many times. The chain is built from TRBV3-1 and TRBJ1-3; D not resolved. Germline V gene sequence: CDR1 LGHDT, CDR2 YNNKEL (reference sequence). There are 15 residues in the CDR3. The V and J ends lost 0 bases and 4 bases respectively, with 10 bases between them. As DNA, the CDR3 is TGTGCCAGCAGCCAAGAAATGCAAGTCGGAAACACCATATATTTT. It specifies CASSQEMQVGNTIYF.

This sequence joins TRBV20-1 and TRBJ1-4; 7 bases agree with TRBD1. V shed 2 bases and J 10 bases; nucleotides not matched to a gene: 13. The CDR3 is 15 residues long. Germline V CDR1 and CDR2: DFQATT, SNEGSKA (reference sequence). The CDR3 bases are TGCAGTGCTAGAAACCCGGACAGGAATTTTGTAAAACTGTTTTTT. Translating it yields CSARNPDRNFVKLFF.

The CDR3 here is CASSLRGQGSGELFF. The DNA for the CDR3 is TGCGCCAGCAGCTTGAGGGGACAGGGTTCCGGGGAGCTGTTTTTT. The rearrangement uses TRBV5-1 and TRBJ2-2, with 9 positions matching TRBD1. J gave up 6 bases and V 1 base, and 4 bases lay outside the gene matches. Germline CDR1 SGHRS, CDR2 YFSETQ. The CDR3 loop spans 15 amino acids.

The CDR3 sequence is CSAGGTSRGQKEQFF. The CDR3 DNA sequence: TGCAGTGCTGGGGGGACTAGCAGGGGTCAAAAAGAGCAGTTCTTC. The chain recombines TRBV20-1 with TRBJ2-1; 9 bases are a match to TRBD2. J was trimmed by 10 bases and V by 5 bases; bases with no gene match: 15. Germline-derived CDR1 and CDR2 are DFQATT and SNEGSKA (reference sequence). The CDR3 totals 15 residues.

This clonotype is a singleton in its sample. CDR3 bases: TGCAGTGCTAGTAACCCCCGAGGAACTTTTATTTCACCCCTCCACTTT. Translated, it gives CSASNPRGTFISPLHF. The chain carries TRBV20-1 and TRBJ1-6, with no clear D. V was pared by 3 bases and J by 9 bases, with 21 bases between. The CDR3 extends over 16 amino acids. Germline-derived CDR1 and CDR2 are DFQATT and SNEGSKA (reference sequence).

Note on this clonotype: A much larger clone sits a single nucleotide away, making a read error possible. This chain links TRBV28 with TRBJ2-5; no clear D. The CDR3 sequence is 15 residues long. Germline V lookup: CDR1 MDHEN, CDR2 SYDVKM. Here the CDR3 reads CTSNSGSVVQETQYF. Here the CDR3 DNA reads TGTACCAGCAATTCCGGGTCGGTTGTACAAGAGACCCAGTACTTC.

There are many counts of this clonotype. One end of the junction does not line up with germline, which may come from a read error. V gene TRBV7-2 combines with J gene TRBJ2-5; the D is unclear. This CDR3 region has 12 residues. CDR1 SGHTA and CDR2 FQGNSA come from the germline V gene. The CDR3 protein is CASSLERETQYF. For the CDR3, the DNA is TGCGCCAGCAGCTTGGAACGGGAGACCCAGTACTTC.

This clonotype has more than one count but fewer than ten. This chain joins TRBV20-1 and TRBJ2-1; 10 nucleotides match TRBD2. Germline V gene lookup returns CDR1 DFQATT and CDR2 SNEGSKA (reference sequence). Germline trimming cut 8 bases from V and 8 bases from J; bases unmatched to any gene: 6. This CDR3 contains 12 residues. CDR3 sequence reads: CSWASGRYEQFF. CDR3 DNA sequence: TGCAGTTGGGCTAGCGGGAGATATGAGCAGTTCTTC.

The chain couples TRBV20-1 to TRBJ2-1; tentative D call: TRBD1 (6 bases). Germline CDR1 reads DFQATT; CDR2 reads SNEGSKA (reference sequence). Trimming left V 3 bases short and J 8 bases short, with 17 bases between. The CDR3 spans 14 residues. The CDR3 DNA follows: TGCAGTGCTAGCTCGGGCGAGGGGGTCGATGAGCAGTTCTTC. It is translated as CSASSGEGVDEQFF.

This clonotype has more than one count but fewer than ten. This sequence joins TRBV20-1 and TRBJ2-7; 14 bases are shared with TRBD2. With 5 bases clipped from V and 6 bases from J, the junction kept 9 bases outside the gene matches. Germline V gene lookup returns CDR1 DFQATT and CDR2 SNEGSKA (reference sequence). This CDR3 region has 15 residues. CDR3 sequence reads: CSAPPGTSGRGEQYF. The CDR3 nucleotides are TGCAGTGCTCCCCCCGGGACTAGCGGGAGAGGCGAGCAGTACTTC.

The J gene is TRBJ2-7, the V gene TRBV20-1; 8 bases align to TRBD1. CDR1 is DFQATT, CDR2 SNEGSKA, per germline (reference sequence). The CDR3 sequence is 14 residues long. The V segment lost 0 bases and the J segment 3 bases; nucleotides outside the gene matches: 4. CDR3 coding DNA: TGCAGTGCTAGAGAGAGGACAGGGTACTACGAGCAGTACTTC. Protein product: CSARERTGYYEQYF.

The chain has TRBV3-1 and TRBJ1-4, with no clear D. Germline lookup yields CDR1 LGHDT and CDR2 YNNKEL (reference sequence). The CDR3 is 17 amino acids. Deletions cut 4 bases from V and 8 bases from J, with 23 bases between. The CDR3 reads CASSLSGHTEKKEKLFF. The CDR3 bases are TGTGCCAGCAGCCTTAGCGGGCATACAGAGAAAAAAGAAAAACTGTTTTTT. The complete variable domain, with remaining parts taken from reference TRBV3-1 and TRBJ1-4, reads DTAVSQTPKYLVTQMGNDKSIKCEQNLGHDTMYWYKQDSKKFLKIMFSYNNKELIINETVPNRFSPKSPDKAHLNLHINSLELGDSAVYFCASSLSGHTEKKEKLFFGSGTQLSVL.

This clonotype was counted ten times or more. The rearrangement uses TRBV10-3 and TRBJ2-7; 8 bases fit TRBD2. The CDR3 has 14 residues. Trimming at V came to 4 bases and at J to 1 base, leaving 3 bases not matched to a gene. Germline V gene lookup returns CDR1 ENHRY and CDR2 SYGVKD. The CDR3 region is CAISGKRESYEQYF. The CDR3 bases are TGTGCCATCAGTGGGAAGCGGGAGTCCTACGAGCAGTACTTC.

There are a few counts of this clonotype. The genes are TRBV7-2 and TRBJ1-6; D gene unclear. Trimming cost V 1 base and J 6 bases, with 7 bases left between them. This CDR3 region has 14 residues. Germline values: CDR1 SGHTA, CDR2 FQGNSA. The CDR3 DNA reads TGTGCCAGCAGCTTAGAACAGATTAATTCACCCCTCCACTTT. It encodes CASSLEQINSPLHF.